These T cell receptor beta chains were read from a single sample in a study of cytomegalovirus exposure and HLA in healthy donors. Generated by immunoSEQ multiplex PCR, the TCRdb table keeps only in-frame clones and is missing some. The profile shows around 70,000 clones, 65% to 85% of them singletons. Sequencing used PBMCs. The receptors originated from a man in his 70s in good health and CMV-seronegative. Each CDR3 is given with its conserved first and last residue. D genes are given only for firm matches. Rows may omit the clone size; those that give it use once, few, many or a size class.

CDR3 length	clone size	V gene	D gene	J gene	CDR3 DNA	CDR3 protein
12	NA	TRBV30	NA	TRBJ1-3	TGTGCCTGGAGTCGGGTTCTGAACACCATATATTTT	CAWSRVLNTIYF
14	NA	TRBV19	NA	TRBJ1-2	TGTGCCAGTAGTAAGCAGGGTCAGGCTATTGGCTACACCTTC	CASSKQGQAIGYTF
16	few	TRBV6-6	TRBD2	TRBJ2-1	TGTGCCAGCGGGTCCTTAAGCGGGGGGGCTTACAATGAGCAGTTCTTC	CASGSLSGGAYNEQFF
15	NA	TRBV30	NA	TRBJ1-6	TGTGCCTGGAGGGACAGTCAGAGAGGGAATTCACCCCTCCACTTT	CAWRDSQRGNSPLHF
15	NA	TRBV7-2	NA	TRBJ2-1	TGTGCCAGCAGCTTAGGTTCAGGGACCTACAATGAGCAGTTCTTC	CASSLGSGTYNEQFF
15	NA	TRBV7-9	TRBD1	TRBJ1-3	TGTGCCAGCAGCTTAGTGGCAGGGGGCGGAAACACCATATATTTT	CASSLVAGGGNTIYF
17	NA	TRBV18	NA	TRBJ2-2	TGTGCCAGCTCACCACGGGCCGCGACAGATTTCACCGGGGAGCTGTTTTTT	CASSPRAATDFTGELFF
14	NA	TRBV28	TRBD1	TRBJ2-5	TGTGCCAGCAGGGGGACAGGGGAACAAGAGACCCAGTACTTC	CASRGTGEQETQYF
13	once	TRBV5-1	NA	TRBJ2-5	TGCGCCAGCAGTTTGACAACGGGAGAGACCCAGTACTTC	CASSLTTGETQYF
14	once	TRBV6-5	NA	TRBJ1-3	TGTGCCAGCAGTTACAGCTACTCTGGAAACACCATATATTTT	CASSYSYSGNTIYF
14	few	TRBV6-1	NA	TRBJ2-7	TGTGCCAGCACGTCTCAAAGGGGCTCCTACGAGCAGTACTTC	CASTSQRGSYEQYF
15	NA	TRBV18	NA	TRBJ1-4	TGTGCCAGCTCACCCCCCCAGGCGCATGGGGAAAAACTGTTTTTT	CASSPPQAHGEKLFF
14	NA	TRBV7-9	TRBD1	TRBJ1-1	TGTGCCAGCAGCCCGACAGGGATGAACACTGAAGCTTTCTTT	CASSPTGMNTEAFF
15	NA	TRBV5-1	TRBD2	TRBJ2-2	TGCGCCAGCCAAACAGCGGGAGAGAATACCGGGGAGCTGTTTTTT	CASQTAGENTGELFF
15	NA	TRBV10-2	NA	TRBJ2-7	TGCGCCAGCAGTGGGGGGGTAGCGAGCTCCTACGAGCAGTACTTC	CASSGGVASSYEQYF
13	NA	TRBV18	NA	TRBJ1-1	TGTGCCAGCTCACGAGGACAGAACACTGAAGCTTTCTTT	CASSRGQNTEAFF
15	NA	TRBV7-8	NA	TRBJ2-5	TGTGCCAGCAGCTTGTCAGGGGCGATGGGAGAGACCCAGTACTTC	CASSLSGAMGETQYF
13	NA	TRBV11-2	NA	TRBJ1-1	TGTGCCAGCAGCTTTACAGGGAACACTGAAGCTTTCTTT	CASSFTGNTEAFF
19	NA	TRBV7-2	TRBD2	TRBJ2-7	TGTGCCAGCAGCTCGGGGCCCCCCGGGACTAGCGGGTACTCCTACGAGCAGTACTTC	CASSSGPPGTSGYSYEQYF
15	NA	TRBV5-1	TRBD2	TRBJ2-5	TGCGCCAGCAGCCCTAGGACTAGCGGGGGAGAGACCCAGTACTTC	CASSPRTSGGETQYF
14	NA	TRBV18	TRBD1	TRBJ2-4	TGTGCCAGCTCACGGGACAGGGCCGAAAACATTCAGTACTTC	CASSRDRAENIQYF
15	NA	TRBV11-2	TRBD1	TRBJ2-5	TGTGCCAGCAGCTTCGGACAGGGGGCGCGTGAGACCCAGTACTTC	CASSFGQGARETQYF
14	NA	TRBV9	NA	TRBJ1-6	TGTGCCAGCAGCGGACAGGAACCCGGTTCACCCCTCCACTTT	CASSGQEPGSPLHF
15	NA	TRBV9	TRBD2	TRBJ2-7	TGTGCCAGCAGCGCGGGACTAGCGGAAACCTACGAGCAGTACTTC	CASSAGLAETYEQYF
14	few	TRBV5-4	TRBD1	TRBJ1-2	TGTGCCAGCAGTGGGGACAGGGCGAGTCGGGGCTACACCTTC	CASSGDRASRGYTF
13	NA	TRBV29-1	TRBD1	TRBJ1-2	TGCAGCGCCGGGACAGGGGAAGGGGCTGGCTACACCTTC	CSAGTGEGAGYTF
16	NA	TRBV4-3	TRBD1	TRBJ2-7	TGCGCCAGCAGCCAAGATTATTTTGGACAGGGCTACGAGCAGTACTTC	CASSQDYFGQGYEQYF
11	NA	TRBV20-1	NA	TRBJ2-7	TGCAGTGCTGGCGGGGTGGAGGGGCAGTACTTC	CSAGGVEGQYF
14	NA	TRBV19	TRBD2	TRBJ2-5	TGTGCCAGTAGTATGGGAGGGATGGGAGAGACCCAGTACTTC	CASSMGGMGETQYF
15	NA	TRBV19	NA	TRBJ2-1	TGTGCCAGTAGTATTCGGCTAGAATCCTACAATGAGCAGTTCTTC	CASSIRLESYNEQFF
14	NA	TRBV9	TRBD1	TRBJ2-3	TGTGCCAGCAGCGTACAGGGGGGCACAGATACGCAGTATTTT	CASSVQGGTDTQYF
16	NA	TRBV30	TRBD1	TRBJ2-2	TGTGCCTGGGGACGATGGACAGGGGTTAACACCGGGGAGCTGTTTTTT	CAWGRWTGVNTGELFF
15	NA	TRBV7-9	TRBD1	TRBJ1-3	TGTGCCAGCAGCCGCCCAGCAGGGGGCATTAACACCATATATTTT	CASSRPAGGINTIYF
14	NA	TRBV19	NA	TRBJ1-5	TGTGCCAGTAGTATCTGGAGTAACAATCAGCCCCAGCATTTT	CASSIWSNNQPQHF
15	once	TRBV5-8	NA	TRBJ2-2	TGTGCCAGCAGCCTTCTCTCCGTACGGACCGGGGAGCTGTTTTTT	CASSLLSVRTGELFF
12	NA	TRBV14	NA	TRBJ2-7	TGTGCCAGCAGCCCCTCTGGGGGGAGGCAGTACTTC	CASSPSGGRQYF
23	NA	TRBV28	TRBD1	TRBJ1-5	TGTGCCAGCAGTTTATTCACTAGTCTTCACACGGACAGGGTAATTCTGGGCAATCAGCCCCAGCATTTT	CASSLFTSLHTDRVILGNQPQHF
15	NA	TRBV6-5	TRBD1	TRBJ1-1	TGTGCCAGCAGAGTCCCGGGACAGGGGAACACTGAAGCTTTCTTT	CASRVPGQGNTEAFF
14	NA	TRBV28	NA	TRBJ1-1	TGTGCCAGCAGTCTAGGGGACTTGAACACTGAAGCTTTCTTT	CASSLGDLNTEAFF
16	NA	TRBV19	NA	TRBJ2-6	TGTGCCAGTAGTATAACCAGGGGCTCTGGGGCCAACGTCCTGACTTTC	CASSITRGSGANVLTF
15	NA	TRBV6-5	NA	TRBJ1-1	TGTGCCAGCGCGCCCCCGCACGGAGGTGGCACTGAAGCTTTCTTT	CASAPPHGGGTEAFF
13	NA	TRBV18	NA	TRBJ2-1	TGTGCCAGCTCACCACCGTCTGGGACAGAGCAGTTCTTC	CASSPPSGTEQFF
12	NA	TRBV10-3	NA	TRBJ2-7	TGTGCCATCAGGGACAGTACCTACGAGCAGTACTTC	CAIRDSTYEQYF
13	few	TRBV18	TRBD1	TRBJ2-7	TGTGCCAGCTCACCCGGGACAGGGGGCGAGCAGTACTTC	CASSPGTGGEQYF
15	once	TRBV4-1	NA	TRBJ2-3	TGCGCCAGCAGCCAAGACAGGGGTAGCACAGATACGCAGTATTTT	CASSQDRGSTDTQYF
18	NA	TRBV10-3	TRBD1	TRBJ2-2	TGTGCCATCAGTGAGCGACAGGGATCCGCCGCGAACACCGGGGAGCTGTTTTTT	CAISERQGSAANTGELFF
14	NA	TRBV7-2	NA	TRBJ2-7	TGTGCCAGCAGCCCCGTTGGGGACACCTACGAGCAGTACTTC	CASSPVGDTYEQYF
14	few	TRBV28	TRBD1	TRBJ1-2	TGTGCCAGCAGTCCGGGACAGTCGTTTGCTGGCTACACCTTC	CASSPGQSFAGYTF
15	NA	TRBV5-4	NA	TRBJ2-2	TGTGCCAGCAGCTTGGGAGGAAGTGACACCGGGGAGCTGTTTTTT	CASSLGGSDTGELFF
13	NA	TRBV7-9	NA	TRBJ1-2	TGTGCCAGCAGCCCCTCCGTTTCCTATGGCTACACCTTC	CASSPSVSYGYTF
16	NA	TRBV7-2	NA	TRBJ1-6	TGTGCCAGCAGCTCTGGACTTAGCTCCTATAATTCACCCCTCCACTTT	CASSSGLSSYNSPLHF
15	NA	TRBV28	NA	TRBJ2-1	TGTGCCAGCAGTTTAGCAGGGAAGGGTTCTGGTGAGCAGTTCTTC	CASSLAGKGSGEQFF
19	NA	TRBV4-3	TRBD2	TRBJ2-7	TGCGCCAGCAGCCAACTCTTAGGTCAAAGCGGAGCGGGAAGCTACGAGCAGTACTTC	CASSQLLGQSGAGSYEQYF
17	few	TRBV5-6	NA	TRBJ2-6	TGTGCCAGCAGCCGACAGGTTAGATTCTCTGGGGCCAACGTCCTGACTTTC	CASSRQVRFSGANVLTF
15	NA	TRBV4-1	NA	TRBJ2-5	TGCGCCAGCAGCCTAAAAGGCGCGGGACTCCCGGCCCAGTACTTC	CASSLKGAGLPAQYF
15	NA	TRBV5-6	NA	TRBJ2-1	TGTGCCAGCAGCACGTATGGGGGGGGGCTGGATGAGCAGTTCTTC	CASSTYGGGLDEQFF
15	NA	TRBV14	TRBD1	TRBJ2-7	TGTGCCAGCAGCCCAAGAGGACAGGAGATCTACGAGCAGTACTTC	CASSPRGQEIYEQYF
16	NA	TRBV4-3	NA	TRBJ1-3	TGCGCCAGCAGCCAACAGGGAGGGGTCTCTGGAAACACCATATATTTT	CASSQQGGVSGNTIYF
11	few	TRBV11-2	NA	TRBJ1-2	TGTGCCAGCAGCTTGACAGCAGGCTACACCTTC	CASSLTAGYTF